These 28 T cell receptor beta chains share one sample of origin, sequenced in a study of blood T cell repertoires in COVID-19. Assay: immunoSEQ multiplex PCR; the TCRdb copy retains only in-frame clones and omits some. The top ten hold around 5.5% of the sample, which has approximately 200,000 clones, roughly 80% seen once. Sample: peripheral blood. The receptors stem from a woman aged 60-75 years who had recovered from COVID-19.

For this clone: Other DNA sequences in this specimen translate into the identical CDR3. The V gene is TRBV27, the J gene TRBJ1-5; D might be TRBD1 (6 bases). The germline V gene encodes CDR1 MNHEY and CDR2 SMNVEV (reference sequence). CDR3 size: 15 residues. Trimming removed 3 bases from V and 0 bases from J, with 9 bases in between. The CDR3 here is CASSLSQGSNQPQHF. CDR3 bases: TGTGCCAGCAGTTTGTCACAGGGTAGCAATCAGCCCCAGCATTTT.

V is TRBV4-1 and J is TRBJ1-2; TRBD1 is a possible D gene (5 bases). This CDR3 has 14 residues. Germline V gives CDR1 MGHRA, CDR2 YSYEKL. V dropped 0 bases and J dropped 4 bases, with 9 bases sitting between them. This CDR3 reads CASSQDPGGYGYTF. The CDR3 DNA is TGCGCCAGCAGCCAAGATCCCGGGGGCTATGGCTACACCTTC.

The V and J genes are TRBV19 and TRBJ2-3; 8 bases are shared with TRBD1. V trimming: 3 bases; J trimming: 5 bases; junction bases outside the gene matches: 7. In germline, CDR1 is LNHDA, CDR2 SQIVND (reference sequence). This CDR3 has 15 amino acids. CDR3 nucleotide sequence: TGTGCCAGTAGTATTAGAGGACAGGGTGGAGATACGCAGTATTTT. It specifies CASSIRGQGGDTQYF.

The chain has TRBV20-1 and TRBJ2-5; D gene ambiguous. Germline V gives CDR1 DFQATT, CDR2 SNEGSKA (reference sequence). CDR3 length: 11 residues. V was trimmed by 4 bases and J by 0 bases, leaving 3 bases between them. The CDR3 DNA is TGCAGTGCTAACAACCAAGAGACCCAGTACTTC. Amino acid sequence: CSANNQETQYF.

This chain uses TRBV6-6 with TRBJ2-6; 9 positions agree with TRBD1. After removal of 4 bases from V and 2 bases from J, the junction contained 3 bases not matched to a gene. CDR3 length equals 16 residues. CDR1 is MNHNY, CDR2 SVGAGI, per germline (reference sequence). The CDR3 here is CASSLTGGTGANVLTF. The CDR3 region has the DNA TGTGCCAGCAGTTTAACAGGGGGCACTGGGGCCAACGTCCTGACTTTC.

The J gene is TRBJ2-4, the V gene TRBV11-2; D gene uncertain. The germline V gene encodes CDR1 SGHAT and CDR2 FQNNGV. V was shortened by 1 base and J by 0 bases, with 4 bases between the two germline ends. This CDR3 is 14 amino acids long. In DNA, the CDR3 is TGTGCCAGCAGCTTAGCTATAGCCAAAAACATTCAGTACTTC. This encodes CASSLAIAKNIQYF.

This chain links TRBV7-9 with TRBJ2-3; D is ambiguous. V lost 5 bases and J lost 2, with 20 bases in between. This CDR3 spans 17 amino acids. Germline values: CDR1 SEHNR, CDR2 FQNEAQ (reference sequence). As DNA, the CDR3 is TGTGCCAGCAGCCCTCGGTGGTCTATTTCCCCCACAGATACGCAGTATTTT. This codes for CASSPRWSISPTDTQYF.

The chain couples TRBV19 to TRBJ2-5; 11 bases map to TRBD1. Germline loops: CDR1 LNHDA, CDR2 SQIVND (reference sequence). This CDR3 contains 14 residues. The junction had 5 bases not matched to a gene; V was cut back by 4 bases and J by 7 bases. The CDR3 sequence: CASSTDRGLVTQYF. The CDR3 DNA sequence: TGTGCCAGTAGTACGGACAGGGGGCTTGTGACCCAGTACTTC.

The chain joins TRBV19 to TRBJ1-5; no definite D call. Trimming left V 6 bases short and J 9 bases short, with 15 bases between. This CDR3 contains 13 residues. In germline, CDR1 is LNHDA, CDR2 SQIVND (reference sequence). The CDR3, as DNA: TGTGCCAGTAGACCGACAAGTCACCTGCCCCAGCATTTT. It translates to CASRPTSHLPQHF.

The chain links TRBV9 to TRBJ1-2, with 10 bases lining up with TRBD1. V dropped 4 bases and J dropped 6; count of bases not matched to a gene: 3. Germline V gene sequence: CDR1 SGDLS, CDR2 YYNGEE. The CDR3 contains 13 residues. In DNA form, the CDR3 reads TGTGCCAGCAGCATGACAGGGGGCAATGGCTACACCTTC. Translated: CASSMTGGNGYTF.

J is TRBJ2-7 and V is TRBV6-5; no clear D gene. V was clipped by 4 bases and J by 1 base, with 17 bases between them. The CDR3 loop spans 16 amino acids. In germline, CDR1 is MNHEY, CDR2 SVGAGI. The chain's CDR3 is CASSFGAQIQSYEQYF. Here the CDR3 DNA reads TGTGCCAGCAGTTTTGGCGCACAGATTCAATCCTACGAGCAGTACTTC.

This clone was seen a handful of times. V gene TRBV11-3 combines with J gene TRBJ1-3; D is unclear. This CDR3 is built from 16 residues. V was clipped by 5 bases and J by 0 bases, with 14 bases between them. Germline V gene data show CDR1 as SGHNT and CDR2 as YENEEA. For the CDR3, the DNA is TGTGCCAGCAGCCCGAGAGAGGAATCCTCTGGAAACACCATATATTTT. It yields the protein CASSPREESSGNTIYF.

The gene calls are TRBV5-1 and TRBJ2-1, with TRBD2 matching 10 bases. V was pared by 4 bases and J by 5 bases, with 6 bases of the junction left unmatched. The CDR3 spans 15 residues. Germline V gene sequence: CDR1 SGHRS, CDR2 YFSETQ. CDR3 residues: CASSPTGTSDNEQFF. CDR3 nucleotide sequence: TGCGCCAGCAGCCCTACCGGGACTAGCGACAATGAGCAGTTCTTC.

The V and J genes are TRBV19 and TRBJ1-3, with D possibly TRBD1 on 6 matching bases. Trimming removed 6 bases at V and 8 bases at J, with 11 bases between. CDR1 is LNHDA and CDR2 is SQIVND in the germline V gene (reference sequence). The CDR3 covers 12 residues. For the CDR3, the DNA is TGTGCCAGTAGCAGGGACACGGACACCATATATTTT. Amino acids: CASSRDTDTIYF.

The chain combines TRBV6-1 with TRBJ2-7; the match to TRBD2 covers 7 bases. Trimming took 2 bases from V and 6 from J; bases not matched to a gene: 10. The CDR3 covers 15 residues. CDR1 MNHNS and CDR2 SASEGT come from the germline V gene. CDR3 coding DNA: TGTGCCAGCAGTGAATCGGTAGCGGGCGCCTTCGAGCAGTACTTC. Translating gives CASSESVAGAFEQYF.

This chain connects TRBV5-6 to TRBJ1-3; D is unresolved. V lost 0 bases and J 12 bases, leaving 13 bases between the germline ends. Germline V gene data show CDR1 as SGHDT and CDR2 as YYEEEE. CDR3 length: 13 residues. The CDR3 spells CASSLAETRHIYF. The CDR3 DNA reads as TGTGCCAGCAGCTTGGCCGAGACAAGGCACATATATTTT.

This sequence joins TRBV21-1 and TRBJ1-3; TRBD1, the table's D call, was not compared with the DNA. TRBV21-1 is assigned pseudogene status. The CDR3 consists of 17 residues. The CDR3 sequence is CASSKAIDRDSGNTIYF. The CDR3 DNA reads as TGTGCCAGCAGCAAGGCCATCGACAGAGACTCTGGAAACACCATATATTTT.

CDR3 in amino acids: CASSLTPQNTEAFF. DNA of the CDR3: TGCGCCAGCAGCCTGACACCGCAAAACACTGAAGCTTTCTTT. The J gene is TRBJ1-1, the V gene TRBV5-1; unclear D gene. Trimming pared 4 bases from V and 2 bases from J, leaving 12 bases between. CDR1 is SGHRS, CDR2 YFSETQ, per germline. CDR3 length: 14 residues.

The CDR3 region has the DNA TGTGCCAGCTCACCACCTGGGCGGAACACCGGGGAGCTGTTTTTT. As protein: CASSPPGRNTGELFF. The rearrangement links TRBV18 to TRBJ2-2; D unresolved. Germline V gene lookup returns CDR1 KGHSH and CDR2 LQKENI. Trimming left V 0 bases short and J 1 base short, with 6 bases between. This CDR3 comprises 15 residues.

This chain uses TRBV4-2 with TRBJ1-1; 9 positions agree with TRBD1. The CDR3 covers 15 residues. Germline CDR1 is LGHNA and CDR2 is YNFKEQ. Trimming cost V 4 bases and J 1 base; bases outside gene matches: 4. The CDR3 here is CASSRSGQGNTEAFF. The CDR3 DNA reads TGTGCCAGCAGCCGCTCGGGACAGGGGAACACTGAAGCTTTCTTT.

The CDR3 DNA follows: TGTGCCAGCAGTTCCGGGGGTCGCGATACGCAGTATTTT. Amino acid sequence: CASSSGGRDTQYF. V and J are TRBV12-3 or TRBV12-4 and TRBJ2-3; D is possibly TRBD2 (6 bases). Trimming removed 4 bases at V and 6 bases at J, with 11 bases between. The CDR3 is 13 residues long.

This chain's CDR3 is CASSLRVTSENTGELFF. Here the CDR3 DNA reads TGTGCCAGCAGCTTAAGGGTGACTAGTGAGAACACCGGGGAGCTGTTTTTT. The chain carries TRBV7-3 and TRBJ2-2; D may be TRBD2 (6 bases). Trimming left V 1 base short and J 1 base short, with 13 bases between. The CDR3 extends over 17 amino acids. Germline-derived CDR1 and CDR2 are SGHTA and FQGTGA.

The chain recombines TRBV5-4 with TRBJ2-1; a weak D match, TRBD1 (5 bases). This CDR3 has 15 residues. Per germline, CDR1 SGHNT and CDR2 YYREEE (reference sequence). V lost 3 bases, J lost 2 bases, and 12 bases lay in between. The CDR3 coding sequence is TGTGCCAGCAGCTCACGAGACAGAACCTACAATGAGCAGTTCTTC. Amino acid sequence: CASSSRDRTYNEQFF.

The chain recombines TRBV15 with TRBJ1-2; TRBD1 matches at 7 bases. This CDR3 comprises 16 residues. Germline V lookup: CDR1 LNHNV, CDR2 YYDKDF (reference sequence). Germline trimming cut 1 base from V and 1 base from J; bases unmatched to any gene: 6. CDR3 sequence (DNA): TGTGCCACCAGCAGAGGCGGACAGGCCGGTAACTATGGCTACACCTTC. Its protein product is CATSRGGQAGNYGYTF.

A single count supports this clone. The V call is TRBV5-6, the J call TRBJ1-1; 9 nucleotides align to TRBD1. From germline, CDR1 is SGHDT and CDR2 YYEEEE. There are 17 residues in the CDR3. The V gene end was trimmed by 0 bases and the J gene end by 11 bases; junction bases not matched to a gene: 17. CDR3 DNA: TGTGCCAGCAGCTTGGGACCACCCTCCGGACAGGGGTTGAGGGCTTTCTTT. Its protein product is CASSLGPPSGQGLRAFF. The full variable domain, with the rest looked up from reference TRBV5-6 and TRBJ1-1, is DAGVTQSPTHLIKTRGQQVTLRCSPKSGHDTVSWYQQALGQGPQFIFQYYEEEERQRGNFPDRFSGHQFPNYSSELNVNALLLGDSALYLCASSLGPPSGQGLRAFFGQGTRLTVV.

At least ten counts were recorded for this clone. The rearrangement joins TRBV5-1 to TRBJ2-7; weak D call: TRBD1 (5 bases). Germline V lookup: CDR1 SGHRS, CDR2 YFSETQ. The CDR3 spans 14 residues. V lost 5 bases and J lost 0, with 12 bases in between. The CDR3 DNA follows: TGCGCCAGCAGGGTTGACAGTAACTCCTACGAGCAGTACTTC. Translating it yields CASRVDSNSYEQYF.

The DNA for the CDR3 is TGTGCCTGGAGTATACCGAGCTCCTACGAGCAGTACTTC. The encoded protein is CAWSIPSSYEQYF. V usage is TRBV30 and J usage is TRBJ2-7; D unclear. The CDR3 runs 13 residues. Germline CDR1 and CDR2: GTSNPN and SVGIG (reference sequence). Trimming took off 2 bases at V and 0 bases at J, with 8 bases between the two ends.

The chain combines TRBV6-2 or TRBV6-3 with TRBJ2-1; 15 bases match TRBD2. The CDR3 spans 17 residues. The J segment lost 2 bases and the V segment lost 4 bases, leaving 3 bases of the junction unmatched. CDR1 is MNHEY and CDR2 is SVGEGT in the germline V gene. CDR3 sequence: CASSSGLAGGPYNEQFF. The CDR3 DNA follows: TGTGCCAGCAGTTCAGGACTAGCGGGGGGGCCCTACAATGAGCAGTTCTTC.